The rows below give T cell receptor beta chains drawn from one sample of a study of T cell responses to AZD1222 COVID-19 vaccine. This table comes from immunoSEQ multiplex PCR, and its TCRdb copy is limited to in-frame clones, with some not included. The data show about 53,000 clones, with approximately 88% seen just once and over 25% held by the top ten. This material consisted of peripheral blood, taken on day 0 of AZD1222 vaccination. These receptors all stem from an adult in good health. Both conserved end residues are part of each CDR3. D genes are given only for firm matches. Not all rows give a size; the values are once, few, many and, for expanded clones, a class.

j_call v_call clone_size d_call cdr3_nt cdr3_aa
TRBJ2-7 TRBV14 - TRBD2 TGTGCCAGCAGCCGCTTGGTGGCGGGAGTGACATCGGGGCAGTACTTC CASSRLVAGVTSGQYF
TRBJ2-1 TRBV14 - TRBD2 TGTGCCAGCAGCCTACTAGCGGGAGGGTACAATGAGCAGTTCTTC CASSLLAGGYNEQFF
TRBJ1-2 TRBV2 - - TGTGCCAGCATCCCCCGGACGAACAACTATGGCTACACCTTC CASIPRTNNYGYTF
TRBJ1-3 TRBV5-1 once - TGCGCCAGCAGCTTGGGGGAAAGCTCTGGAAACACCATATATTTT CASSLGESSGNTIYF
TRBJ1-4 TRBV5-1 - - TGCGCCAGCAGGACCGGGACAAGTAATGAAAAACTGTTTTTT CASRTGTSNEKLFF
TRBJ1-3 TRBV7-3 - - TGTGCCAGCAGCTTAGGGCCTATTGACGGCTTCTCTGGAAACACCATATATTTT CASSLGPIDGFSGNTIYF
TRBJ1-4 TRBV6-5 - - TGTGCCAGCAGCCCGGGGCCCGCAACTAATGAAAAACTGTTTTTT CASSPGPATNEKLFF
TRBJ2-3 TRBV11-3 - - TGTGCCAGCAGCTTAGAGGGGGCGGAAGCAGATACGCAGTATTTT CASSLEGAEADTQYF
TRBJ2-7 TRBV6-6 - TRBD1 TGTGCCAGCAGTCCGGGACAGAACTACGAGCAGTACTTC CASSPGQNYEQYF
TRBJ2-1 TRBV6-5 - - TGTGCCAGCAGTTACAAGATTTACAATGAGCAGTTCTTC CASSYKIYNEQFF
TRBJ1-2 TRBV7-2 - - TGTGCCAGCAGCTTAGCGAATAGCAACTATGGCTACACCTTC CASSLANSNYGYTF
TRBJ1-5 TRBV23-1 - - TGCGCCAGCAGTCAATCTTTGGGACGGGGCAATCAGCCCCAGCATTTT CASSQSLGRGNQPQHF
TRBJ2-2 TRBV18 - - TGTGCCAGCTCACTAATCCAATCCGTGACCGGGATGCCCACCGGGGAGCTGTTTTTT CASSLIQSVTGMPTGELFF
TRBJ2-3 TRBV4-2 once - TGTGCCAGCAGCCAACCGAGCCGCACAGATACGCAGTATTTT CASSQPSRTDTQYF
TRBJ1-2 TRBV4-1 - TRBD1 TGCGCCAGCAGCCGGTCGGGAGACAGGGCTTTTCTAACTCTGGGCGGCTACACCTTC CASSRSGDRAFLTLGGYTF
TRBJ1-3 TRBV28 - - TGTGCCAGTTGGGGGGACGGGCTAGAGGGAAACACCATATATTTT CASWGDGLEGNTIYF
TRBJ1-1 TRBV27 - TRBD1 TGTGCCAGCAGTCGGGACAGGGCGAACACTGAAGCTTTCTTT CASSRDRANTEAFF